Each of the 3 T cell receptor beta chains below was sequenced from the same sample in a study of T cell repertoires in cytomegalovirus infection. Via MiXCR, TCRdb re-called the reads, giving one row per CDR3 protein. The table has more than 150,000 distinct CDR3 sequences, approximately 19% seen once. The sample taken for sequencing was PBMCs. The receptors stem from a human donor in good health (CMV status not recorded). Some clones in this sample may be carry-over from other donors' samples.

The chain is built from TRBV12-5 and TRBJ2-2; TRBD2 aligns across 7 bases. Germline-derived CDR1 and CDR2 are LGHNT and FRNRAP. The junction had 17 bases not matched to a gene; V was cut back by 6 bases and J by 4 bases. The CDR3 is 18 amino acids. This CDR3 is CASGTGGIGATITGELFF. The CDR3 nucleotides read TGTGCTAGTGGCACGGGGGGAATAGGGGCCACGATCACCGGGGAGCTGTTTTTT.

This clonotype occurred a few times. The chain employs TRBV6-2 or TRBV6-3 and TRBJ1-2; D possibly corresponds to TRBD1 (6 bases). V shed 4 bases and J shed 3 bases, with 21 bases lying between them. CDR1 is MNHEY and CDR2 is SVGEGT in the germline V gene. This CDR3 spans 17 amino acids. The CDR3 region is CASSFGLTGSFDYGYTF. The CDR3 DNA reads TGTGCCAGCAGTTTCGGTCTGACAGGCAGTTTCGACTATGGCTACACCTTC.

This clonotype was seen a few times. V gene TRBV11-1 combines with J gene TRBJ2-1, with D perhaps being TRBD1 or TRBD2 (5 bases each). V gave up 3 bases and J gave up 9 bases, with 15 bases separating them. This CDR3 has 14 amino acids. Germline V CDR1 and CDR2: SGHAT, FQDESV (reference sequence). CDR3: CASSFGAVRGEQFF. In DNA, the CDR3 is TGTGCCAGCAGCTTTGGGGCGGTCCGGGGTGAGCAGTTCTTC.